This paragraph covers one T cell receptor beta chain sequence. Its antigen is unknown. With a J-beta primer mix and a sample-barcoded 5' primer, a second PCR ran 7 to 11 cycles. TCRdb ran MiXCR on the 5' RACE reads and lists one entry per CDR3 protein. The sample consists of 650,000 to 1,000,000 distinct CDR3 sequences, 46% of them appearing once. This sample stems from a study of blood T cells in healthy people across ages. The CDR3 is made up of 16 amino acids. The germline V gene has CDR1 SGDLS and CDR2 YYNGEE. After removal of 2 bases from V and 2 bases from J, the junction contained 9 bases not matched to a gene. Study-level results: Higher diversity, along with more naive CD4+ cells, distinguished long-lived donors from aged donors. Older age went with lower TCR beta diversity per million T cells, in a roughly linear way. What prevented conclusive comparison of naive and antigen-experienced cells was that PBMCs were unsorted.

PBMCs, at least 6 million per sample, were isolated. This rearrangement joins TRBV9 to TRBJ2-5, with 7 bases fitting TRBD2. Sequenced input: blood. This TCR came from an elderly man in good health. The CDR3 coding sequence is TGTGCCAGCAGCGTGGAGAGCGGGACTGCACAAGAGACCCAGTACTTC. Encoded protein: CASSVESGTAQETQYF.